The next 21 T cell receptor beta chains were all read from a single sample in a study of beta chain features in type 1 diabetes (dated by TCRdb to the late 2010s). Libraries were made using the immunoSEQ multiplex PCR assay. All of the isolated RNA was reverse transcribed with the High Capacity cDNA Reverse Transcription Kit, so expressed TCRB transcripts were sequenced. Imported from immuneACCESS, the table was reduced by TCRdb to in-frame sequences with V and J called. These copies leave out some clones; in studies compared against another copy, an unresolved V gene accounts for under half, and the cause of the remainder is not known. The table for this sample lists about 740,000 clones; about an eighth of them were counted only once. The ten largest clones represent approximately 0.022% of the sample. The full study reports these points: In all four CD4+ subsets, TCRB CDR3 length was moderately but significantly shorter in type 1 diabetes patients.

These receptors lack a known antigen. The sequenced sample consisted of naive CD4+ T cells from blood. According to the study, the label for this sample's cell subset or site signals: true naive CD4+ T cells. These receptors were collected from a man aged 18 to 35 with type 1 diabetes.

This clone was seen only a few times. The CDR3 DNA reads TGTGCCAGCAGCCAACAGGGAATTTCCTACGAGCAGTACTTC. Its translation is CASSQQGISYEQYF. The chain couples TRBV14 to TRBJ2-7, with D possibly TRBD1 on 5 matching bases. The CDR3 is 14 residues long. Trimming took off 2 bases at V and 1 base at J, with 9 bases between the two ends. Looked up from germline, CDR1 is SGHDN and CDR2 is FVKESK.

This clone has a handful of counts. The chain joins TRBV7-9 to TRBJ1-2, with D perhaps TRBD1 (6 bases). V was trimmed by 0 bases and J by 6 bases, leaving 8 bases between them. The length of the CDR3 is 13 residues. The germline V gene encodes CDR1 SEHNR and CDR2 FQNEAQ (reference sequence). CDR3 in amino acids: CASSLAGTHGYTF. Written as DNA, the CDR3 is TGTGCCAGCAGCTTAGCCGGGACACATGGCTACACCTTC.

This clone was seen a handful of times. This chain links TRBV9 with TRBJ2-2, with D perhaps being TRBD1 or TRBD2 (5 bases each). There are 16 residues in the CDR3. Trimming left V 2 bases short and J 5 bases short, with 16 bases between. Germline-derived CDR1 and CDR2 are SGDLS and YYNGEE. For the CDR3, the DNA is TGTGCCAGCAGCGTCGGGACGAACGAGGGGACCGGGGAGCTGTTTTTT. It encodes CASSVGTNEGTGELFF.

This clone was observed a few times. The V call is TRBV28, the J call TRBJ1-1; D not certain. V lost 5 bases, J lost 3 bases, and 16 bases lay in between. This CDR3 has 15 residues. CDR1 and CDR2 (germline): MDHEN, SYDVKM. Written as DNA, the CDR3 is TGTGCCAGCAGTCCCAATCCCGGGTGGGACACTGAAGCTTTCTTT. Translated: CASSPNPGWDTEAFF.

In its sample, this clone was seen a few times. The chain combines TRBV15 with TRBJ1-6; the D is unclear. V dropped 0 bases and J dropped 5 bases, with 8 bases sitting between them. Germline CDR1 LNHNV, CDR2 YYDKDF (reference sequence). This CDR3 is 15 amino acids long. This chain's CDR3 is CATSRESLDNSPLHF. In DNA, the CDR3 is TGTGCCACCAGCAGAGAGAGTCTGGATAATTCACCCCTCCACTTT.

This clone was observed a few times. The same CDR3 also results from other DNA sequences found in this sample. This chain links TRBV18 with TRBJ2-5; no reliable D call. This CDR3 region has 14 residues. Trimming shortened V by 2 bases and J by 1 base, and 8 bases separated the two germline ends. Germline V gene lookup returns CDR1 KGHSH and CDR2 LQKENI. CDR3 DNA sequence: TGTGCCAGCTCACCAAGGGCAGCCCAAGAGACCCAGTACTTC. It yields the protein CASSPRAAQETQYF.

This clone was observed at least ten times. This specimen includes other DNA sequences encoding the same CDR3. The rearrangement links TRBV13 to TRBJ2-4, with D perhaps TRBD2 (6 bases). V was trimmed by 3 bases and J by 9 bases, leaving 12 bases between them. The germline CDR1 and CDR2 sequences are PRHDT and FYEKMQ (reference sequence). The CDR3 is 13 residues long. CDR3 sequence reads: CASSFGGNGIQYF. In DNA form, the CDR3 reads TGTGCCAGCAGCTTCGGGGGTAACGGCATTCAGTACTTC.

This chain links TRBV18 with TRBJ2-7; 7 bases line up with TRBD1. Per germline, CDR1 KGHSH and CDR2 LQKENI. The V segment lost 2 bases and the J segment 3 bases; nucleotides outside the gene matches: 10. The CDR3 sequence is 16 residues long. CDR3 loop: CASSPKTGKVNYEQYF. The DNA of the CDR3 is TGTGCCAGCTCACCAAAGACAGGGAAGGTGAACTACGAGCAGTACTTC.

The rearrangement links TRBV29-1 to TRBJ2-5; D is unclear. The CDR3 sequence is 11 residues long. Trimming pared 5 bases from V and 5 bases from J, leaving 9 bases between. CDR1 is SQVTM, CDR2 ANQGSEA, per germline. In DNA form, the CDR3 reads TGCAGCGTTCGAAGGTTGGAGACCCAGTACTTC. It yields the protein CSVRRLETQYF.

The CDR3 region is CASSLAGQGAAQPQHF. As DNA, the CDR3 is TGTGCCAGCAGCTTGGCGGGACAGGGGGCAGCTCAGCCCCAGCATTTT. V is TRBV5-6 and J is TRBJ1-5; 12 bases align to TRBD1. CDR3 size: 16 residues. The V gene's germline CDR1 is SGHDT and CDR2 YYEEEE. V was clipped by 0 bases and J by 6 bases; unmatched bases: 4.

The V call is TRBV4-2, the J call TRBJ2-1; possibly TRBD2 for D (7 bases). The germline V and J ends were trimmed by 0 bases and 9 bases, with 15 bases remaining between them. The CDR3 is 15 amino acids. The germline gives CDR1 LGHNA, CDR2 YNFKEQ. The CDR3 DNA reads TGTGCCAGCAGCCAAGAGTGGAGGGGGGGTGGTGAGCAGTTCTTC. It is translated as CASSQEWRGGGEQFF.

CDR3 DNA sequence: TGTGCCAGCAAAGCGGGAATAGATACGCAGTATTTT. Its protein product is CASKAGIDTQYF. This sequence joins TRBV25-1 and TRBJ2-3; 7 positions match TRBD2. CDR1 is MGHDK, CDR2 SYGVNS, per germline. CDR3 size: 12 residues. J was trimmed by 5 bases and V by 7 bases; bases with no gene match: 3.

In this sample, this clone turned up a few times. The rearrangement uses TRBV15 and TRBJ1-3; D is possibly TRBD1 (5 bases). CDR1 and CDR2 from the germline V gene are LNHNV and YYDKDF (reference sequence). With 0 bases removed from V and 2 bases from J, the gap between germline ends came to 8 bases. The CDR3 covers 15 residues. The DNA of the CDR3 is TGTGCCACCAGCAGAGATAAGGGGACTGGAAACACCATATATTTT. Translating it yields CATSRDKGTGNTIYF.

This clone was seen a handful of times. The rearrangement links TRBV25-1 to TRBJ2-5; D gene ambiguous. The CDR3 has 12 residues. The germline V gene encodes CDR1 MGHDK and CDR2 SYGVNS. V was shortened by 3 bases and J by 4 bases, with 6 bases between the two germline ends. CDR3 coding DNA: TGTGCCAGCAGTGAGGATACAGAGACCCAGTACTTC. Translating it yields CASSEDTETQYF. Complete variable domain (other parts from reference TRBV25-1 and TRBJ2-5): EADIYQTPRYLVIGTGKKITLECSQTMGHDKMYWYQQDPGMELHLIHYSYGVNSTEKGDLSSESTVSRIRTEHFPLTLESARPSHTSQYLCASSEDTETQYFGPGTRLLVL.

This chain uses TRBV6-5 with TRBJ2-7, with 8 bases matching TRBD1. From germline, CDR1 is MNHEY and CDR2 SVGAGI. The CDR3 is made up of 16 amino acids. After removal of 0 bases from V and 6 bases from J, the junction contained 10 bases not matched to a gene. The chain's CDR3 is CASSYSTGAFRGEQYF. The CDR3, as DNA: TGTGCCAGCAGTTACTCGACAGGGGCGTTCAGGGGCGAGCAGTACTTC.

This chain joins TRBV4-1 and TRBJ1-4; possible D gene TRBD1, 6 bases. Germline V gives CDR1 MGHRA, CDR2 YSYEKL. V shed 4 bases and J shed 3 bases, with 12 bases lying between them. This CDR3 has 15 residues. CDR3 nucleotides: TGCGCCAGCAGCCCGGTGGGGGGCTCTAATGAAAAACTGTTTTTT. Protein product: CASSPVGGSNEKLFF.

This clone was counted a few times. The genes are TRBV5-4 and TRBJ1-1; 7 bases align to TRBD1. The V segment lost 3 bases and the J segment 8 bases; nucleotides outside the gene matches: 4. CDR1 is SGHNT, CDR2 YYREEE, per germline (reference sequence). CDR3 length: 12 residues. The CDR3 DNA reads TGTGCCAGCAGCTGGAGGGACAGAGAAGCTTTCTTT. As protein: CASSWRDREAFF.

This chain connects TRBV29-1 to TRBJ1-5; 7 bases match TRBD1. Germline CDR1 is SQVTM and CDR2 is ANQGSEA. This CDR3 spans 14 amino acids. With 4 bases clipped from V and 0 bases from J, the junction kept 3 bases outside the gene matches. The CDR3 is CSVVQGTSNQPQHF. CDR3 coding DNA: TGCAGCGTTGTACAGGGGACTAGCAATCAGCCCCAGCATTTT.

The chain has TRBV30 and TRBJ2-3, with D possibly matching TRBD2 (6 bases). Between the trimmed V and J ends, which lost 3 bases and 5 bases, there was a span of 15 bases. The CDR3 is made up of 14 amino acids. From germline, CDR1 is GTSNPN and CDR2 SVGIG (reference sequence). Here the CDR3 DNA reads TGTGCCTGGAGGGTGGGGGACGGGGGAGATACGCAGTATTTT. Its translation: CAWRVGDGGDTQYF.

This clone turned up a few times. The same CDR3 also results from other DNA sequences found in this sample. This chain uses TRBV7-3 with TRBJ1-1; D remains ambiguous. The germline V gene encodes CDR1 SGHTA and CDR2 FQGTGA. The V gene lost 5 bases and the J gene lost 0 bases, with 7 bases spanning the gap. The CDR3 has 13 amino acids. DNA of the CDR3: TGTGCCAGCAGCCCCGGCATGAACACTGAAGCTTTCTTT. Protein sequence: CASSPGMNTEAFF.

The rearrangement uses TRBV29-1 and TRBJ2-5; D is perhaps TRBD2 (7 bases). This CDR3 is 14 amino acids long. CDR1 SQVTM and CDR2 ANQGSEA come from the germline V gene. Deletions cut 6 bases from V and 3 bases from J, with 17 bases between. The CDR3 sequence is CSVGLGGGKETQYF. The CDR3, as DNA: TGCAGCGTCGGATTAGGGGGGGGAAAAGAGACCCAGTACTTC.